A single sample gave rise to the 6 T cell receptor beta chains below, sequenced in a study of shared clonotypes between healthy human individuals. Here immunoSEQ multiplex PCR was the method, and the copy in TCRdb shows in-frame clones only, minus some. The sample shows a few hundred thousand clones, less than 85% of them seen only once. The sequenced sample was memory CD4+ T cells sorted from blood. Subset meaning: CD45RA-negative fraction. The receptors were sampled from a man aged 25-45 years in good health.

This clone has just one count. This chain joins TRBV7-9 and TRBJ2-5, with 16 bases matching TRBD2. V shed 4 bases and J 4 bases; nucleotides not matched to a gene: 6. Germline loops: CDR1 SEHNR, CDR2 FQNEAQ (reference sequence). There are 17 residues in the CDR3. CDR3 in amino acids: CASSSPGLAGGGETQYF. In DNA form, the CDR3 reads TGTGCCAGCAGCTCACCGGGACTAGCGGGAGGGGGAGAGACCCAGTACTTC.

This rearrangement joins TRBV10-3 to TRBJ1-1; D not certain. The CDR3 has 15 residues. CDR1 is ENHRY, CDR2 SYGVKD, per germline. The V gene lost 6 bases and the J gene lost 1 base, with 15 bases spanning the gap. The CDR3 DNA sequence: TGTGCCATCAGGGCGGACGTTAGCCCGAACACTGAAGCTTTCTTT. This sequence encodes CAIRADVSPNTEAFF.

V usage is TRBV9 and J usage is TRBJ2-1, with D unresolved. Germline V gene lookup returns CDR1 SGDLS and CDR2 YYNGEE. This CDR3 region has 16 residues. Trimming shortened V by 0 bases and J by 0 bases, and 10 bases separated the two germline ends. The CDR3 spells CASSVERPSSYNEQFF. For the CDR3, the DNA is TGTGCCAGCAGCGTAGAGAGGCCGAGCTCCTACAATGAGCAGTTCTTC.

This chain connects TRBV27 to TRBJ2-7; 9 bases line up with TRBD2. Germline assignment: CDR1 MNHEY and CDR2 SMNVEV (reference sequence). The CDR3 spans 17 residues. Germline trimming cut 2 bases from V and 7 bases from J; bases unmatched to any gene: 15. The CDR3 sequence is CASSLTLAGRRRIEQYF. The CDR3 DNA is TGTGCCAGCAGTTTAACTCTAGCGGGAAGGAGAAGAATAGAGCAGTACTTC.

This chain uses TRBV6-4 with TRBJ2-7; 7 positions match TRBD1. With 4 bases clipped from V and 3 bases from J, the junction kept 9 bases outside the gene matches. Germline CDR1 is MRHNA and CDR2 is SNTAGT. The CDR3 length is 15 residues. The CDR3 nucleotides are TGTGCCAGCAGTGTTCTCGGACAGGAAATCTACGAGCAGTACTTC. Encoded protein: CASSVLGQEIYEQYF.

The chain recombines TRBV25-1 with TRBJ2-7; TRBD1 might be the D (5 bases). From germline, CDR1 is MGHDK and CDR2 SYGVNS. The length of the CDR3 is 14 residues. The V end lost 4 bases, the J end lost 6 bases, and 16 bases lay between the germline ends. Here the CDR3 reads CASSVPSRGFEQYF. CDR3 coding DNA: TGTGCCAGCAGTGTCCCAAGTAGGGGCTTCGAGCAGTACTTC.